This TCR beta chain came from a study of Ad26.COV2.S vaccination and SARS-CoV-2 variants. Study as a whole: Intramuscular Ad26.COV2.S doses were given once or twice, 56 days apart. General study points: Analyses of TCR breadth and depth may have underestimated total T cell responses. Individuals receiving vaccine had higher spike-specific TCR breadth than placebo recipients did. Researchers reported similar non-spike TCR breadth in vaccine and placebo recipients.

To note about this clone: Its antigen is currently unknown.

Profiling relied on immunoSEQ multiplex PCR, and the TCRdb table lists in-frame clones only, not all of them. Found here are more than 300,000 clones, around four fifths of them singletons; the top ten hold approximately 2.2%. The treatment: roughly 18 received Ad26.COV2.S at low or high dose, single or two shots; roughly 5 received placebo; per-sample allocation not given. Day 63 after the first injection of vaccine or placebo was the sampling time. V shed 2 bases and J shed 3 bases, with 14 bases lying between them. The CDR3 is made up of 15 amino acids. Germline CDR1 and CDR2: SGHTA and FQGNSA. The source material was peripheral blood, sampled in a trial of Ad26.COV2.S vaccine versus placebo. This receptor was obtained from a person aged 18 to 59 who received the Ad26.COV2.S COVID-19 vaccine or a placebo. This chain uses TRBV7-2 with TRBJ2-7; D not certain. CDR3 sequence: CASSLLREVGYEQYF. In DNA, the CDR3 is TGTGCCAGCAGCTTATTAAGGGAAGTCGGCTACGAGCAGTACTTC.